This TCR beta chain was captured in a study of blood T cell repertoires in COVID-19. Points on this clone: Its ends do not fully match the called genes, so a read error is possible.

Per germline, CDR1 MNHEY and CDR2 SMNVEV (reference sequence). The CDR3 totals 14 residues. Profiled with immunoSEQ multiplex PCR; TCRdb holds only in-frame clones, not every one. The data contain 15,000 to 20,000 clones, about 88% of them singletons. V usage is TRBV27 and J usage is TRBJ2-7; weak D call: TRBD1 (5 bases). The clonotype comes from a man aged 70 or older with acute or convalescent COVID-19. The sequencing sample was made of peripheral blood. CDR3 loop: CASALDSISSEQYF. CDR3 coding DNA: TGTGCCAGCGCCCTTGACAGCATATCCTCCGAGCAGTACTTC.